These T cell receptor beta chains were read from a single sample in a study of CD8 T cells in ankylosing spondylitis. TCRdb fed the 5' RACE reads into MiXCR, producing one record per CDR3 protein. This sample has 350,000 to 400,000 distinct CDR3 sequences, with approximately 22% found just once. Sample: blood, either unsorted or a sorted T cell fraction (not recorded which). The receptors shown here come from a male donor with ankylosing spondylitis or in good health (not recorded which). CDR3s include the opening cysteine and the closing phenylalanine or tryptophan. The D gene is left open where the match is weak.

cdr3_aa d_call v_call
CASSPGQSPFDEQFF - TRBV11-2
CASTAGQGERDEQFF TRBD1 TRBV11-2
CASSSGTSGSYEQYF TRBD2 TRBV7-8
CASTNSDLSYEQYF - TRBV6-1
CASSFGGRLSSYEQYF - TRBV7-8
CASSFGQSYYEQYF - TRBV7-9
CASSLSGGPVNEQFF TRBD2 TRBV4-1
CASSSLDREAFF - TRBV5-6
CSVVAGGLVYEQYF TRBD2 TRBV20-1
CASSPVGPGGPTYHNEQFF TRBD1 TRBV4-1
CATSRDPAGTNTGELFF TRBD2 TRBV15
CASKPTGQSSYEQYF TRBD1 TRBV7-8
CSARNNRGHNGELFF TRBD1 TRBV20-1
CASSVESSPNYGYTF - TRBV9
CASSPKEGAGFYNEQFF - TRBV18
CSARVTSPGPYNEQFF TRBD2 TRBV20-1
CASSLVRLAGAEEAGELFF TRBD2 TRBV7-6
CASGFSGSSYEQYF TRBD2 TRBV25-1
CASSFGQGHTEAFF TRBD1 TRBV11-2
CASSLGSTEAFF - TRBV12-3/TRBV12-4
CASSSPGTSPQPPDTQYF - TRBV7-8
CASSRGDQETQYF - TRBV7-9